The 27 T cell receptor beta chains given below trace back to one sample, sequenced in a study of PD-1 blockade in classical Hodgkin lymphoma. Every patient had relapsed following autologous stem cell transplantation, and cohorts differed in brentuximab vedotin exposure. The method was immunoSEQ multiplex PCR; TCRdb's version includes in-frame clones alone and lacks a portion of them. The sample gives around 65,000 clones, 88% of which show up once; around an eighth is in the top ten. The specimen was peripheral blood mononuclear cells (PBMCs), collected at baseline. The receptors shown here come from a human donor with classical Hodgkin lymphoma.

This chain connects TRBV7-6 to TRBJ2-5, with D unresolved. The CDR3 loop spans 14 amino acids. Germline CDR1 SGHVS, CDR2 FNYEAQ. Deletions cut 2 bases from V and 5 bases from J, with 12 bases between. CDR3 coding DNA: TGTGCCAGCAGCTTACATGGCGGCAGGGAGACCCAGTACTTC. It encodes CASSLHGGRETQYF.

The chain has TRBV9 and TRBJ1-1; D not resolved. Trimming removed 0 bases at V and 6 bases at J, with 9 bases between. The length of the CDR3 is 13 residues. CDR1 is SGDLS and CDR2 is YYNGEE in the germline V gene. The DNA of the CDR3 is TGTGCCAGCAGCGTAGGGGTAATCCCTGAAGCTTTCTTT. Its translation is CASSVGVIPEAFF.

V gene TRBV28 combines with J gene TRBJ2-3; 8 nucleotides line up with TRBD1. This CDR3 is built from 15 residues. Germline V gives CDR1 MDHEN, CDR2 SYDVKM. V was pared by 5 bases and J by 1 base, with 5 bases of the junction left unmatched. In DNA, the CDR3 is TGTGCCAGCAGTCCCCCGACAGGGGGCACAGATACGCAGTATTTT. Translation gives CASSPPTGGTDTQYF. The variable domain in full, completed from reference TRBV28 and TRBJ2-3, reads DVKVTQSSRYLVKRTGEKVFLECVQDMDHENMFWYRQDPGLGLRLIYFSYDVKMKEKGDIPEGYSVSREKKERFSLILESASTNQTSMYLCASSPPTGGTDTQYFGPGTRLTVL.

CDR3 protein: CASSLDRRTEAFF. In nucleotides, the CDR3 is TGTGCCAGCAGCTTGGACAGGAGAACTGAAGCTTTCTTT. The V and J genes are TRBV5-6 and TRBJ1-1; the D gene is possibly TRBD1 (5 bases). The V end was cut by 0 bases, the J end by 5 bases, with 8 bases between. The CDR3 has 13 amino acids. From germline, CDR1 is SGHDT and CDR2 YYEEEE. Complete variable domain (other parts from reference TRBV5-6 and TRBJ1-1): DAGVTQSPTHLIKTRGQQVTLRCSPKSGHDTVSWYQQALGQGPQFIFQYYEEEERQRGNFPDRFSGHQFPNYSSELNVNALLLGDSALYLCASSLDRRTEAFFGQGTRLTVV.

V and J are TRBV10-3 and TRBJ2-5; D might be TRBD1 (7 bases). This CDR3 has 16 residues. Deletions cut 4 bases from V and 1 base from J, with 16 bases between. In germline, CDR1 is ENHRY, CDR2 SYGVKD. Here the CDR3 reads CAISVGGGPTQETQYF. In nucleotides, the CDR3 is TGTGCCATCAGTGTAGGAGGGGGCCCTACCCAAGAGACCCAGTACTTC.

CDR3 nucleotide sequence: TGTGCCAGCAGCCCCGGGCCCGTCTACGAGCAGTACTTC. Translating gives CASSPGPVYEQYF. The gene calls are TRBV7-9 and TRBJ2-7; D call uncertain. This CDR3 contains 13 residues. The V gene's germline CDR1 is SEHNR and CDR2 FQNEAQ (reference sequence). Trimming left V 5 bases short and J 3 bases short, with 11 bases between.

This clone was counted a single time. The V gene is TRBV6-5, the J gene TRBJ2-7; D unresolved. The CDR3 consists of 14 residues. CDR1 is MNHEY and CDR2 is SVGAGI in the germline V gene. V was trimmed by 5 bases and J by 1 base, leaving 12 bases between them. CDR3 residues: CASSRSEVSYEQYF. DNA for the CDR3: TGTGCCAGCAGTCGCAGCGAAGTGTCCTACGAGCAGTACTTC.

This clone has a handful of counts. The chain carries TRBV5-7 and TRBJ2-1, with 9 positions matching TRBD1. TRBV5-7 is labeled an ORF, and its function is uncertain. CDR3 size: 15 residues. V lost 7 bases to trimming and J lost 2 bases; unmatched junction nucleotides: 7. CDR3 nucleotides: TGTGCCAGCGAATCCCGACAGGGGGCCTACAATGAGCAGTTCTTC. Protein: CASESRQGAYNEQFF.

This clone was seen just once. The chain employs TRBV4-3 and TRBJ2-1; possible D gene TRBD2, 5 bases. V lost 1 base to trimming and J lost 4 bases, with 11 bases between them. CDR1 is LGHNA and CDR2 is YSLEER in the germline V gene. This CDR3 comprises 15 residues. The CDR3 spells CASSQVGEIYNEQFF. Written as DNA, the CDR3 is TGCGCCAGCAGCCAAGTTGGGGAGATTTACAATGAGCAGTTCTTC.

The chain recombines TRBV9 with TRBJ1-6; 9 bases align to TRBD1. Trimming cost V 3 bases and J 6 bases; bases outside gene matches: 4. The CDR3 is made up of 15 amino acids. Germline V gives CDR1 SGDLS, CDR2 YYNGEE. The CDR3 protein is CASSAETGGNSPLHF. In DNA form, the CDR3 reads TGTGCCAGCAGCGCCGAGACAGGGGGTAATTCACCCCTCCACTTT. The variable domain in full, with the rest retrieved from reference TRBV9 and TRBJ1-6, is DSGVTQTPKHLITATGQRVTLRCSPRSGDLSVYWYQQSLDQGLQFLIQYYNGEERAKGNILERFSAQQFPDLHSELNLSSLELGDSALYFCASSAETGGNSPLHFGNGTRLTVT.

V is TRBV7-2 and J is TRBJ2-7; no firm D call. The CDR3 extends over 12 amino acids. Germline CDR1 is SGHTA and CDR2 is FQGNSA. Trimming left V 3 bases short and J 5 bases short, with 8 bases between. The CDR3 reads CASSLYGDEQYF. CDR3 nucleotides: TGTGCCAGCAGCTTGTATGGGGACGAGCAGTACTTC.

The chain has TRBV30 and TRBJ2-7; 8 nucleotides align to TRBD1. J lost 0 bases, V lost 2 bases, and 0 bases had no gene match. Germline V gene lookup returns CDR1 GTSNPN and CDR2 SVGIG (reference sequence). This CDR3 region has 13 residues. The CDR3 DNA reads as TGTGCCTGGAGTACAGGGGGCTCCTACGAGCAGTACTTC. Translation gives CAWSTGGSYEQYF.

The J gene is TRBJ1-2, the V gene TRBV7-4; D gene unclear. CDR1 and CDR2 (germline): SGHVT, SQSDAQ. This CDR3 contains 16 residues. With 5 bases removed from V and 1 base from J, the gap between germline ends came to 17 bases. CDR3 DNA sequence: TGTGCCAGCAGCCCAAGCCCCCTCCGGGGTAACTATGGCTACACCTTC. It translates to CASSPSPLRGNYGYTF. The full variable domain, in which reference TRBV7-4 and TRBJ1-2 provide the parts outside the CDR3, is GAGVSQSPRYKVAKRGRDVALRCDSISGHVTLYWYRQTLGQGSEVLTYSQSDAQRDKSGRPSGRFSAERPERSVSTLKIQRTEQGDSAVYLCASSPSPLRGNYGYTFGSGTRLTVV.

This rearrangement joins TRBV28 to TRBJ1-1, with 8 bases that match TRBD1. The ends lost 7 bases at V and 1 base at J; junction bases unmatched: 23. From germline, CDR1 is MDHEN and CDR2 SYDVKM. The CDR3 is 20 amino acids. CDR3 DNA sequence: TGTGCCAGCACGGCTTCCGGGACAGGCTTCATAACGATCCCGAACACTGAAGCTTTCTTT. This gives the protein CASTASGTGFITIPNTEAFF. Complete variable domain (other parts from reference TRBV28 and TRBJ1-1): DVKVTQSSRYLVKRTGEKVFLECVQDMDHENMFWYRQDPGLGLRLIYFSYDVKMKEKGDIPEGYSVSREKKERFSLILESASTNQTSMYLCASTASGTGFITIPNTEAFFGQGTRLTVV.

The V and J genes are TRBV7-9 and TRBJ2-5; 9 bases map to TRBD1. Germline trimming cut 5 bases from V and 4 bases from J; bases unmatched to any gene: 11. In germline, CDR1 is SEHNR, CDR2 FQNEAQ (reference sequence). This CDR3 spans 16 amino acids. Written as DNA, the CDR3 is TGTGCCAGCAGCCCAACTCCGGGACAGGGTGTAGAGACCCAGTACTTC. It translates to CASSPTPGQGVETQYF.

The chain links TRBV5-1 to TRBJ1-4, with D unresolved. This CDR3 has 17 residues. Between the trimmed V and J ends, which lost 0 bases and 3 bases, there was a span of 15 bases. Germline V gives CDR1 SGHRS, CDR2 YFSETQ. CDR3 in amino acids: CASSLEVRRDPNEKLFF. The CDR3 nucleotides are TGCGCCAGCAGCTTGGAGGTGCGAAGGGATCCTAATGAAAAACTGTTTTTT.

CDR3 coding DNA: TGTGCCAGCAGTGAGTCGGGGCTTAGGAACACTGAAGCTTTCTTT. It specifies CASSESGLRNTEAFF. The V and J genes are TRBV6-1 and TRBJ1-1, with D maybe TRBD1 (5 bases). The CDR3 is 15 residues long. The V gene's germline CDR1 is MNHNS and CDR2 SASEGT. V was shortened by 3 bases and J by 1 base, with 12 bases between the two germline ends.

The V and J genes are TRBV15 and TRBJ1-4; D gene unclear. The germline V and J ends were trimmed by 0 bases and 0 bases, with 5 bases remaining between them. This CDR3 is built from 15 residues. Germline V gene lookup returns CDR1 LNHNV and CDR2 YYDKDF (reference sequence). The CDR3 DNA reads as TGTGCCACCAGCAGAGATGGTTCAACTAATGAAAAACTGTTTTTT. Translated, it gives CATSRDGSTNEKLFF.

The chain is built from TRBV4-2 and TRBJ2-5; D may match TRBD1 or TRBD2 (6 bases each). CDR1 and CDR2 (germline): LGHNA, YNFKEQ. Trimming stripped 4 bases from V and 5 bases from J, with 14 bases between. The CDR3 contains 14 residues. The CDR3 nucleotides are TGTGCCAGCAGCCCTGGGGGCGGGGCGGAGACCCAGTACTTC. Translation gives CASSPGGGAETQYF.

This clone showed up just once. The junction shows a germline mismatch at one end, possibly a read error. This chain's CDR3 is CANSEAVGSNQPQHF. The DNA for the CDR3 is TGTGCCAACAGTGAAGCTGTAGGGAGCAATCAGCCCCAGCATTTT. The V gene is TRBV6-1, the J gene TRBJ1-5; D is uncertain. CDR1 and CDR2 from the germline V gene are MNHNS and SASEGT. The length of the CDR3 is 15 residues.

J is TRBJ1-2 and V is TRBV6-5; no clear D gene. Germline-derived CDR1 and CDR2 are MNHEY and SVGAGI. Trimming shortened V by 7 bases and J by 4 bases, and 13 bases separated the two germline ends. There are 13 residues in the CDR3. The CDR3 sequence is CASKPRTVYGYTF. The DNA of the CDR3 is TGTGCCAGCAAACCTAGGACGGTCTATGGCTACACCTTC.

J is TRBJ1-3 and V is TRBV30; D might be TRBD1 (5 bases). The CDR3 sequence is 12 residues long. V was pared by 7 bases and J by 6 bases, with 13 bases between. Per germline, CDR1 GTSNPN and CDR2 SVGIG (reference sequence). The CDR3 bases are TGTGCCTCCGGACAAGGTGCAAACACCATATATTTT. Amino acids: CASGQGANTIYF.

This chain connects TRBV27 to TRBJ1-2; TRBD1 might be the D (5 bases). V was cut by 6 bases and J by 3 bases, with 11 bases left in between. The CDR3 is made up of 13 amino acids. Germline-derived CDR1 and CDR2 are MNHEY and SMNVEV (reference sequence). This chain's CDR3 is CASRRDGDYGYTF. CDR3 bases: TGTGCCAGCAGGAGGGACGGAGACTATGGCTACACCTTC.

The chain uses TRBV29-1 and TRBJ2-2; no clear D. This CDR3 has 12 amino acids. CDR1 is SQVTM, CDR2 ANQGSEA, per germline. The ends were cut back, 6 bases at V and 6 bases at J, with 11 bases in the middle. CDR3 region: CSVTLTAGELFF. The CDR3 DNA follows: TGCAGCGTGACCCTAACGGCCGGGGAGCTGTTTTTT.

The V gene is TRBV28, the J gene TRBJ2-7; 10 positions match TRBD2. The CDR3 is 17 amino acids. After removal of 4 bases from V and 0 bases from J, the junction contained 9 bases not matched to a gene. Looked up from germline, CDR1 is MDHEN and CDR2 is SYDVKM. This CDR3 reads CASSYSGGPLFSYEQYF. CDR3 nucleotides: TGTGCCAGCAGTTATAGCGGGGGGCCTCTCTTCTCCTACGAGCAGTACTTC.

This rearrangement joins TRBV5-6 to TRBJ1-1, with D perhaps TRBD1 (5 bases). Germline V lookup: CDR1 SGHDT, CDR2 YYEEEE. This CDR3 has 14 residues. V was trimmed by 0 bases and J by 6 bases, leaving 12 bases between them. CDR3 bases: TGTGCCAGCAGCTTGGGGGGCCGGGGCGCTGAAGCTTTCTTT. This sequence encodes CASSLGGRGAEAFF.

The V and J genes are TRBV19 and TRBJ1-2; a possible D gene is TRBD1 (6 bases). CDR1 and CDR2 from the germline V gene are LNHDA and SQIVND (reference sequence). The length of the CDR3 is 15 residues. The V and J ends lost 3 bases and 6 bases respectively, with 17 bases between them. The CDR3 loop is CASSILTGFRDGYTF. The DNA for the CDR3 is TGTGCCAGTAGTATTTTAACAGGGTTTCGGGATGGCTACACCTTC.